This TCR beta chain was identified in a study of blood T cell repertoires in COVID-19. This CDR3 is 15 amino acids long. The V end lost 3 bases, the J end lost 2 bases, and 13 bases lay between the germline ends. Per the germline V gene, CDR1 is LGHNA and CDR2 is YSLEER. The protocol was immunoSEQ multiplex PCR, while the TCRdb copy is restricted to in-frame clones and leaves out a portion. The sample has tens of thousands of clones, 80% to 90% seen once. Sample: peripheral blood. V usage is TRBV4-3 and J usage is TRBJ1-2; possible D gene TRBD1, 6 bases. This receptor was obtained from a woman in her sixties with acute or convalescent COVID-19. In nucleotides, the CDR3 is TGCGCCAGCAGCCAGTCCCCCACAGGGAACTATGGCTACACCTTC. Translated, it gives CASSQSPTGNYGYTF.